The 2 T cell receptor beta chains below come from one sample, sequenced in a study of Tregs in tolerant kidney transplant recipients. The protocol was immunoSEQ multiplex PCR, while the TCRdb copy is restricted to in-frame clones and leaves out a portion. The sample includes 75,000 to 100,000 clones, 85% to 95% seen only once; the top ten take approximately 4.8%. Sequenced: CD8+ T cells from blood. The receptors come from a human donor in good health.

The chain couples TRBV7-4 to TRBJ1-2; the D gene is possibly TRBD1 (6 bases). Trimming shortened V by 6 bases and J by 4 bases, and 24 bases separated the two germline ends. CDR1 is SGHVT, CDR2 SQSDAQ, per germline. The length of the CDR3 is 17 residues. The CDR3 DNA reads TGTGCCAGCAGTCCACCGGCGGGGGCCTTACACTTCTATGGCTACACCTTC. It yields the protein CASSPPAGALHFYGYTF.

CDR3 region: CASSSDWDSANGYTF. CDR3 coding DNA: TGTGCCAGCAGTTCCGATTGGGACAGTGCTAATGGCTACACCTTC. V gene TRBV6-6 combines with J gene TRBJ1-2, with 7 bases that match TRBD1. Germline V gene sequence: CDR1 MNHNY, CDR2 SVGAGI (reference sequence). This CDR3 is built from 15 residues. V was pared by 4 bases and J by 6 bases, with 11 bases of the junction left unmatched.